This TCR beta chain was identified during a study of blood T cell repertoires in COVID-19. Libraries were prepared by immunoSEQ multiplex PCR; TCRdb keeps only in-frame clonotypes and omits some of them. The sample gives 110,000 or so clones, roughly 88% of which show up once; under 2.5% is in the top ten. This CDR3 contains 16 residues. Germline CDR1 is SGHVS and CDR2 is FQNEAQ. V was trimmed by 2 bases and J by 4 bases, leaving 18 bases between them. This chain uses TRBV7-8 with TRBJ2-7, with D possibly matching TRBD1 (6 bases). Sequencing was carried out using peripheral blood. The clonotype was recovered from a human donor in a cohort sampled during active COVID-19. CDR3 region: CASSLSRDGTQYEQYF. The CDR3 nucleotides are TGTGCCAGCAGCTTATCAAGAGACGGGACACAATACGAGCAGTACTTC.